This T cell receptor (beta chain) was documented in a study of blood T cell repertoires in COVID-19. In the authors' methods: Researchers report that nucleated cell counts were estimated from reference gene primer amplification. Data came from immunoSEQ multiplex PCR; TCRdb stores just in-frame clones and leaves some out. That table furnishes V, J and clone size, whereas the DNA furnished D and trimming. Of more than 150,000 clones listed, about 88% are singletons. The sequenced sample was peripheral blood. The receptor comes from a man in his forties with active or convalescent COVID-19.

This CDR3 is CASSQAAALLYEQYF. Here the CDR3 DNA reads TGTGCCAGCAGCCAAGCGGCGGCCCTTCTCTACGAGCAGTACTTC. The chain uses TRBV14 and TRBJ2-7, with no clear D. The CDR3 totals 15 residues. Germline values: CDR1 SGHDN, CDR2 FVKESK. The germline V and J ends were trimmed by 1 base and 3 bases, with 13 bases remaining between them.